This is a list of T cell receptor beta chains from one sample in a study of T-cell reconstitution after alpha-beta-depleted transplantation in children. TCRdb independently ran MiXCR on the PCR reads; one entry per CDR3 protein. The data show 100,000 to 120,000 distinct CDR3 sequences, 10% seen once. This specimen consisted of PBMCs from the stem cell graft donor, obtained from the stem cell graft. Receptors were obtained from a human donor who donated a stem cell graft to a child with acute lymphoblastic leukemia. The CDR3 runs from the conserved cysteine through the conserved F or W. D genes are given only for firm matches. Not all rows give a size; the values are once, few, many and, for expanded clones, a class.

V gene: TRBV20-1; J gene: TRBJ2-5; D gene: TRBD2; clone size: many; CDR3 DNA: TGCAGTGCTGGGACTAGTCGAGAGACCCAGTACTTC; CDR3 protein: CSAGTSRETQYF
V gene: TRBV20-1; J gene: TRBJ2-7; D gene: -; clone size: many; CDR3 DNA: TGCAGTGCTTGGGGGGAGGAAACCTACGAGCAGTACTTC; CDR3 protein: CSAWGEETYEQYF
V gene: TRBV6-5; J gene: TRBJ2-7; D gene: -; clone size: many; CDR3 DNA: TGTGCCAGCAGTTACGGCAGGGGATCAGCCTACGAGCAGTACTTC; CDR3 protein: CASSYGRGSAYEQYF
V gene: TRBV9; J gene: TRBJ1-1; D gene: -; clone size: many; CDR3 DNA: TGTGCCAGCAGCGCGAGGGGGGTTTGGAACACTGAAGCTTTCTTT; CDR3 protein: CASSARGVWNTEAFF
V gene: TRBV12-3/TRBV12-4; J gene: TRBJ2-7; D gene: -; clone size: many; CDR3 DNA: TGTGCCAGCAGTCCGGGACTTCACTCCGAGCAGTACTTC; CDR3 protein: CASSPGLHSEQYF
V gene: TRBV5-6; J gene: TRBJ2-5; D gene: -; clone size: many; CDR3 DNA: TGTGCCAGCAGCCTCCATCTCGGGTCGGAGACCCAGTACTTC; CDR3 protein: CASSLHLGSETQYF
V gene: TRBV5-1; J gene: TRBJ2-7; D gene: TRBD2; clone size: many; CDR3 DNA: TGCGCCAGCAGCCCGGGGACTAGCGGCTACGAGCAGTACTTC; CDR3 protein: CASSPGTSGYEQYF
V gene: TRBV12-3/TRBV12-4; J gene: TRBJ2-2; D gene: TRBD2; clone size: many; CDR3 DNA: TGTGCCAGCACCTTAGCGGGGGTCGGGCACGGGGAGCTGTTTTTT; CDR3 protein: CASTLAGVGHGELFF
V gene: TRBV7-9; J gene: TRBJ1-4; D gene: -; clone size: -; CDR3 DNA: TGTGCCAGCAGCACCGGAGGGGTTGAAAAACTGTTTTTT; CDR3 protein: CASSTGGVEKLFF
V gene: TRBV24-1; J gene: TRBJ2-1; D gene: -; clone size: many; CDR3 DNA: TGTGCCACCAGTGATGCCAAGTATGAGCAGTTCTTC; CDR3 protein: CATSDAKYEQFF
V gene: TRBV7-2; J gene: TRBJ2-7; D gene: TRBD1; clone size: many; CDR3 DNA: TGTGCCAGCAGCTTAACCATCCGGACAGGTCCCTACGAGCAGTACTTC; CDR3 protein: CASSLTIRTGPYEQYF
V gene: TRBV6-1; J gene: TRBJ2-3; D gene: TRBD2; clone size: many; CDR3 DNA: TGTGCCAGCAGTGATGCTAGCGGGACAGATACGCAGTATTTT; CDR3 protein: CASSDASGTDTQYF
V gene: TRBV29-1; J gene: TRBJ2-3; D gene: TRBD2; clone size: many; CDR3 DNA: TGCAGCCACAGCCAGACTAGCGGGGGGGGCACAGATACGCAGTATTTT; CDR3 protein: CSHSQTSGGGTDTQYF
V gene: TRBV6-1; J gene: TRBJ2-1; D gene: -; clone size: -; CDR3 DNA: TGTGCCAGCAGTGTTATAGGGGTGAATGAGCAGTTCTTC; CDR3 protein: CASSVIGVNEQFF